The source of this T cell receptor (beta chain) is a study of quantifying T cell responses using KT2 cells. Across the whole study: RNA was reverse transcribed with TCR alpha and beta constant-region primers.

Germline V gives CDR1 SGHTA, CDR2 FQGNSA. The V gene end was trimmed by 5 bases and the J gene end by 1 base; junction bases not matched to a gene: 4. This CDR3 is 14 amino acids long. There are many counts of this clonotype. A single-stranded UMI oligo with SP2 sequence was ligated to cDNA 3' ends. The first PCR ran roughly 4 cycles with an equimolar RC1.1 and RC1.2 beta primer mix. TCRdb analysed the UMI-ligation and nested PCR reads with MiXCR anew, one entry per CDR3 protein. The sample shows tens of thousands of distinct CDR3 sequences, around 10% of them seen only once. KT2 cells were mixed with fixed PBMC numbers at varying ratios.

The chain combines TRBV7-2 with TRBJ1-1, with TRBD1 identical over 7 bases. This sequence was found in a human donor. Sample: PBMCs spiked with cells of the T cell clone KT2. CDR3 sequence: CASSPGQANTEAFF. The CDR3 DNA reads TGTGCCAGCAGCCCCGGACAGGCGAACACTGAAGCTTTCTTT. Combining the CDR3 with reference TRBV7-2 and TRBJ1-1 gives the whole variable domain GAGVSQSPSNKVTEKGKDVELRCDPISGHTALYWYRQSLGQGLEFLIYFQGNSAPDKSGLPSDRFSAERTGGSVSTLTIQRTQQEDSAVYLCASSPGQANTEAFFGQGTRLTVV.